The present T cell receptor (beta chain) was sequenced within a study of OX40 agonist ivuxolimab in advanced cancers. Study information: At doses from 0.01 to 10 mg/kg, patients were given intravenous ivuxolimab every 2 weeks. From 23 to 79 years was the age range, with a mean of around 60 years, and over 70% were male.

The method was immunoSEQ multiplex PCR; TCRdb's version includes in-frame clones alone and lacks a portion of them. In the table there are fewer than 50,000 clones, 88% of which are singletons. As for this clone: Its matching antigen is unknown.

Germline V gene data show CDR1 as MNHNS and CDR2 as SASEGT. Trimming shortened V by 2 bases and J by 6 bases, and 13 bases separated the two germline ends. This CDR3 has 14 residues. Study findings and constraints: Among the lowest peripheral clonal expansion occurred in 0.1-3.0 mg/kg partial responders. Mean expanded clone counts were higher in CD8+ than CD4+ T cells.

Source: CD4+ or CD8+ T cells sorted from blood, taken in a trial of the OX40 agonist ivuxolimab. This clonotype originated in an adult with an advanced solid tumor such as melanoma, head and neck, liver or kidney cancer. The chain has TRBV6-1 and TRBJ1-2, with a weak D call TRBD1 (5 bases). For the CDR3, the DNA is TGTGCCAGCAGTGAAATAGCAGGGTTGGATGGCTACACCTTC. Translation: CASSEIAGLDGYTF.